This T cell receptor (beta chain) originates from a study of graft-versus-host responses after intestinal transplantation. Background on the study: Anti-thymocyte globulin induction, then tacrolimus and steroids for about three years, went to all recipients.

As regards this clone: The antigen is unknown.

The starting material, graft tissue, was processed to release intraepithelial and lamina propria lymphocytes. Sequencing used immunoSEQ multiplex PCR; TCRdb keeps in-frame clones, though not all of them. The sample has about 63,000 clones, under 90% seen once. Findings and limits, study-wide: Marrow from the recipient contained GvH clones, some of which had appeared first in ileum or blood. Early post-transplant HvG declines were associated with peak circulating GvH clone levels.

The V segment lost 7 bases and the J segment 15 bases; nucleotides outside the gene matches: 14. CDR1 and CDR2 from the germline V gene are SGDLS and YYNGEE. This CDR3 comprises 13 residues. The receptor comes from a human patient who received an intestinal transplant, so some T cells may come from the graft donor. V is TRBV9 and J is TRBJ2-1; 9 bases map to TRBD2. Sequences were derived from ileum tissue, sampled 357 days after transplant. The CDR3 here is CASSLSGGKGLFF. CDR3 in DNA: TGTGCCAGCTCCCTTAGCGGGGGCAAGGGTCTGTTCTTC.